This T cell receptor (beta chain) was recovered during a study of T cell responses to AZD1222 COVID-19 vaccine. This CDR3 spans 14 amino acids. The germline gives CDR1 SGHDT, CDR2 YYEEEE. The trim removed 5 bases at V and 6 bases at J, leaving 2 bases unmatched. This clone appeared a single time. Assay used: immunoSEQ multiplex PCR; TCRdb lists only in-frame clones, some missing. The data contain about 97,000 clones, 80% to 90% of them singletons. The sequence came from an adult in good health. The chain employs TRBV5-6 and TRBJ1-6; the match to TRBD1 covers 10 bases. Sequencing used peripheral blood, obtained on day 0 of AZD1222 vaccination. This CDR3 is CASSWDRGNSPLHF. The CDR3 DNA sequence: TGTGCCAGCAGTTGGGACAGGGGTAATTCACCCCTCCACTTT. The whole variable domain, filled in from reference TRBV5-6 and TRBJ1-6, reads DAGVTQSPTHLIKTRGQQVTLRCSPKSGHDTVSWYQQALGQGPQFIFQYYEEEERQRGNFPDRFSGHQFPNYSSELNVNALLLGDSALYLCASSWDRGNSPLHFGNGTRLTVT.